These T cell receptor beta chains were read from a single sample in a study of circulating and synovial CD4+ cells in juvenile arthritis. The method was immunoSEQ multiplex PCR; TCRdb's version includes in-frame clones alone and lacks a portion of them. The sample shows around 14,000 clones, approximately 83% of them seen only once. Sequenced material: CD4+ T cells from synovial fluid. The receptors derive from a human patient with juvenile idiopathic arthritis. Some clones in this sample may be carry-over from other donors' samples. The conserved cysteine and the conserved F or W are not part of the CDR3 here.

V	length	J	CDR3
TRBV10-1	14	TRBJ2-3	ASSESIAGGTDTQY
TRBV5-5	12	TRBJ1-1	ASSLGDRNTEAF
TRBV5-1	13	TRBJ1-6	ASSFTGSYNSPLH
TRBV7-2	11	TRBJ1-1	ASSPYLNTEAF
TRBV7-6	9	TRBJ1-1	ASSHGTEAF
TRBV6-6	12	TRBJ1-6	ASSYSGRRSPLH
TRBV9	11	TRBJ2-3	ASTERETDTQY
TRBV14	12	TRBJ2-5	ASSQEAGRRTQY
TRBV7-2	11	TRBJ1-1	ASSPPGQNEAF
TRBV29-1	11	TRBJ2-7	SVLSGREYEQY
TRBV2	12	TRBJ2-3	ASSEVRVTDTQY
TRBV6-5	13	TRBJ2-7	ASSYSGTGQDEQY
TRBV2	15	TRBJ2-2	ASSALAVVGDTGELF
TRBV4-3	13	TRBJ1-3	ASSQGSSSGNTIY
TRBV4-2	12	TRBJ2-1	ASSQLDGSNEQF
TRBV23-1	15	TRBJ2-2	ASSQSPRAEDTGELF
TRBV10-3	16	TRBJ2-4	AISEFFMDRGLGNIQY
TRBV9	14	TRBJ1-2	ASSADRGTQFDGYT
TRBV13	13	TRBJ1-2	ASSLWGQTNYGYT
TRBV6-5	10	TRBJ2-3	ASSQGWDTQY
TRBV6-1	11	TRBJ1-5	ASSEGQGKPQH
TRBV6-5	13	TRBJ2-7	ASKRTSGGAYEQY
TRBV6-5	10	TRBJ1-5	ASSSGNQPQH
TRBV2	11	TRBJ2-3	ASGRESTDTQY
TRBV18	15	TRBJ1-3	ASSAYLTGGDGNTIY
TRBV5-1	11	TRBJ1-2	ASSEGTGIGYT
TRBV5-1	12	TRBJ2-5	ASSLGRGGETQY